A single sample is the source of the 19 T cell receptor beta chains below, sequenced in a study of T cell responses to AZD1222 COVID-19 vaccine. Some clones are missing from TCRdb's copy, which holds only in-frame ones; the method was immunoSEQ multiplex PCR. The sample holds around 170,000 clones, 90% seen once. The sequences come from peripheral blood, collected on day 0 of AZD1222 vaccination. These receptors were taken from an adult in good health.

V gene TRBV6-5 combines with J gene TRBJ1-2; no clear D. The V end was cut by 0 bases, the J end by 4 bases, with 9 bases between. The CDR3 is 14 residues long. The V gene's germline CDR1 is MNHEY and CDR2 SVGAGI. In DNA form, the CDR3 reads TGTGCCAGCAGTTACTCGAAAAAGGGCTATGGCTACACCTTC. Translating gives CASSYSKKGYGYTF.

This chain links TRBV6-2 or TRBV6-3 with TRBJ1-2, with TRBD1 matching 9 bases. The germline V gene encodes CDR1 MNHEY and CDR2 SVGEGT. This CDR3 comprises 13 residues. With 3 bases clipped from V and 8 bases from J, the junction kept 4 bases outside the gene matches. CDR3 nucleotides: TGTGCCAGCAGTTATCGGACAGGGGCGGGCTACACCTTC. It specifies CASSYRTGAGYTF.

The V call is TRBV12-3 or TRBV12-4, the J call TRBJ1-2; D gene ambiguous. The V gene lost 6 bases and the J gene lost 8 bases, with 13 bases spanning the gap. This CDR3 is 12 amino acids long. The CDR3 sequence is CASSLNEGGYTF. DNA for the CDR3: TGTGCCAGCAGCTTGAATGAAGGCGGCTACACCTTC.

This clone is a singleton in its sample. The CDR3 spells CASSIAREGTYGYTF. The CDR3 DNA reads TGTGCCAGTAGTATAGCCAGGGAGGGAACCTATGGCTACACCTTC. The V and J genes are TRBV19 and TRBJ1-2; a possible D gene is TRBD1 (5 bases). V lost 1 base to trimming and J lost 4 bases, with 13 bases between them. The length of the CDR3 is 15 residues. Germline CDR1 is LNHDA and CDR2 is SQIVND (reference sequence).

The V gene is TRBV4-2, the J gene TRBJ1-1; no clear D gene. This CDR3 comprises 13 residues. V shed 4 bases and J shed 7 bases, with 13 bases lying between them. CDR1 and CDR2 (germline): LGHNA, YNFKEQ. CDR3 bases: TGTGCCAGCAGCCTACAAAGGGCGGATGAAGCTTTCTTT. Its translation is CASSLQRADEAFF.

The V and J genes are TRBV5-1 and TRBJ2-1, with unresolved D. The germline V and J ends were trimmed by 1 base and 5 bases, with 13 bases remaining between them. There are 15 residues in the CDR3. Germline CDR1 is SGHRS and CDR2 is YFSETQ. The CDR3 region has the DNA TGCGCCAGCAGCTTGAGTGAGACACAAGACAATGAGCAGTTCTTC. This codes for CASSLSETQDNEQFF.

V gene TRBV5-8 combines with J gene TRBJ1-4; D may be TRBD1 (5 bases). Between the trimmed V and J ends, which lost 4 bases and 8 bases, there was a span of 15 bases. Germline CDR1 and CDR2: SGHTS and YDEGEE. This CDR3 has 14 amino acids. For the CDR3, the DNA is TGTGCCAGCAGCAGACGGGGGGTGGCCGAAAAACTGTTTTTT. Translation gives CASSRRGVAEKLFF.

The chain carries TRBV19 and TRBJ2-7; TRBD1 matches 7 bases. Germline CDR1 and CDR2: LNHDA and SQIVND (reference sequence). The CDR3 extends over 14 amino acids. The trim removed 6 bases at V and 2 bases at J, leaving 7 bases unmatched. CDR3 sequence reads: CASRGQGDAYEQYF. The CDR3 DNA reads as TGTGCCAGTAGGGGGCAGGGGGATGCCTACGAGCAGTACTTC.

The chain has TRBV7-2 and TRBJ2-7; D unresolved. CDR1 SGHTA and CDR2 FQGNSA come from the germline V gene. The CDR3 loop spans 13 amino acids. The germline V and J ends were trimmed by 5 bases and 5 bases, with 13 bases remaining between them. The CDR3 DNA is TGTGCCAGCAGCCCATACCCCGTCAACGAGCAGTACTTC. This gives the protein CASSPYPVNEQYF. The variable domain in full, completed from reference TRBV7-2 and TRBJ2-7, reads GAGVSQSPSNKVTEKGKDVELRCDPISGHTALYWYRQSLGQGLEFLIYFQGNSAPDKSGLPSDRFSAERTGGSVSTLTIQRTQQEDSAVYLCASSPYPVNEQYFGPGTRLTVT.

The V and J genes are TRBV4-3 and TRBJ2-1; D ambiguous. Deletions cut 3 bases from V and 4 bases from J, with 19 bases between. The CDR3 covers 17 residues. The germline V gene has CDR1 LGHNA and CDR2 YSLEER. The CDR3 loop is CASSHRWVSILYNEQFF. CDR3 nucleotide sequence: TGCGCCAGCAGCCATCGCTGGGTCTCGATACTATACAATGAGCAGTTCTTC.

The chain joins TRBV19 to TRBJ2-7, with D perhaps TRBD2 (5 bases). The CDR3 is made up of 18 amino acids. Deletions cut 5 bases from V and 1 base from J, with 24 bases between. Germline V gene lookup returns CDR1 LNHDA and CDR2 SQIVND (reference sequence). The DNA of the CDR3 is TGTGCCAGTAGTCCAAGGTATGGAGGTCAGACAACTTCCTACGAGCAGTACTTC. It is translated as CASSPRYGGQTTSYEQYF.

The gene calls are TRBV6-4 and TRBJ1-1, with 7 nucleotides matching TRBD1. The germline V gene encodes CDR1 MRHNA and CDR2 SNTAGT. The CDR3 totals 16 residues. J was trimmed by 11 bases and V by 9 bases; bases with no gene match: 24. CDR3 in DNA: TGTGCCAGTAGAAAAAGGGACAGAAACCTGGGTATTTTGGCTTTCTTT. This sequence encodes CASRKRDRNLGILAFF.

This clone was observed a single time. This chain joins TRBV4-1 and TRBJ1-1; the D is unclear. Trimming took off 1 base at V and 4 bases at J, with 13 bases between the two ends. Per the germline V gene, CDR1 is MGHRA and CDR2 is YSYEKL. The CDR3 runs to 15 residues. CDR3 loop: CASSQVLTDFTEAFF. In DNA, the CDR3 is TGCGCCAGCAGCCAAGTTCTCACGGACTTCACTGAAGCTTTCTTT.

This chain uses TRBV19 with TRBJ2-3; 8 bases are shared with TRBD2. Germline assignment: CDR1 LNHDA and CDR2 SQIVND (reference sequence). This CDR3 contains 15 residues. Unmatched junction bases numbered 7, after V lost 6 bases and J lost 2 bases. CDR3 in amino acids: CASSPERGTTDTQYF. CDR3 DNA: TGTGCCAGTAGCCCGGAGCGGGGGACCACAGATACGCAGTATTTT.

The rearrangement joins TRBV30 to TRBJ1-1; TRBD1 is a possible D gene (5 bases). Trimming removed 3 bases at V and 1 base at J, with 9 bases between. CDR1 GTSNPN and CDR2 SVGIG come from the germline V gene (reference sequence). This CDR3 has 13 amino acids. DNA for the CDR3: TGTGCCTGGAGGCCGGGGCCGAACACTGAAGCTTTCTTT. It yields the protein CAWRPGPNTEAFF.

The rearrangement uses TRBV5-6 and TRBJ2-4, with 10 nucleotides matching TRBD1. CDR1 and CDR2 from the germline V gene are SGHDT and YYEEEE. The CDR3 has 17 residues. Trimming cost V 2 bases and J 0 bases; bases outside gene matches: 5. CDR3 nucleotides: TGTGCCAGCAGCTTTGACAGGGGGCGGCTAGCCAAAAACATTCAGTACTTC. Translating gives CASSFDRGRLAKNIQYF.

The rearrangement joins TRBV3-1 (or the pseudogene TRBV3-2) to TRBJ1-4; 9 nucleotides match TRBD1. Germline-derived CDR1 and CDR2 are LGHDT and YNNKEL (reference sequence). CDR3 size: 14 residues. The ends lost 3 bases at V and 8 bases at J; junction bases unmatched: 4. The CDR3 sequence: CASSHRQGEEKLFF. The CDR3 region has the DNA TGTGCCAGCAGCCACCGACAGGGGGAAGAAAAACTGTTTTTT.

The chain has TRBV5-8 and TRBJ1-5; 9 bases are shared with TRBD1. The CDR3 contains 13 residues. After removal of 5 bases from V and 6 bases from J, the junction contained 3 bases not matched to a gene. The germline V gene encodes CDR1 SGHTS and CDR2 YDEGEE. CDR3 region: CASRDRGSQPQHF. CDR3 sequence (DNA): TGTGCCAGCAGGGACAGGGGAAGTCAGCCCCAGCATTTT.

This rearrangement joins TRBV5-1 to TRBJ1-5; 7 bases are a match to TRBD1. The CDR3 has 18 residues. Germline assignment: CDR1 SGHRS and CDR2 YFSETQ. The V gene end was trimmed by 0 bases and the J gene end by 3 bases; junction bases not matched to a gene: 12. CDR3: CASSLGPGGQTFNQPQHF. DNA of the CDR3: TGCGCCAGCAGCTTGGGCCCAGGGGGACAGACCTTCAATCAGCCCCAGCATTTT.